A selection of T cell receptor beta chains follows, all from one sample in a study of T cell responses to AZD1222 COVID-19 vaccine. Profiling relied on immunoSEQ multiplex PCR, and the TCRdb table lists in-frame clones only, not all of them. The top ten clones hold approximately 1.5% of a sample with about 210,000 clones, roughly 94% of them seen once. The source was peripheral blood, collected 28 days after the second dose of the MenACWY control vaccine. These receptors were obtained from an adult who received the MenACWY meningococcal vaccine as a control. The CDR3 runs from the conserved cysteine through the conserved F or W. The D gene is left open where the match is weak. Clone size is not always given. Where it is, it says once, few, many or a class for expanded clones.

D	V	length	J	size	CDR3	DNA
TRBD2	TRBV18	17	TRBJ2-3	once	CASSPTGGGAGRDTQYF	TGTGCCAGCTCACCGACGGGCGGGGGGGCAGGAAGAGATACGCAGTATTTT
TRBD1	TRBV7-9	13	TRBJ2-5	.	CASSFAGGETQYF	TGTGCCAGCAGCTTCGCAGGGGGTGAGACCCAGTACTTC
.	TRBV4-1	15	TRBJ2-2	.	CASSPSRGLSGELFF	TGCGCCAGCAGCCCAAGCCGGGGGCTCTCCGGGGAGCTGTTTTTT
.	TRBV5-6	13	TRBJ2-7	.	CASSLGASYEQYF	TGTGCCAGCAGCTTGGGTGCTTCCTACGAGCAGTACTTC
.	TRBV12-3/TRBV12-4	13	TRBJ2-3	.	CASSLYHPDTQYF	TGTGCCAGCAGTCTATATCATCCAGATACGCAGTATTTT
.	TRBV19	16	TRBJ1-2	.	CASSMTLGGANYGYTF	TGTGCCAGTAGTATGACCCTAGGGGGAGCGAACTATGGCTACACCTTC
TRBD1	TRBV7-2	16	TRBJ1-3	.	CASSIRQGPPGNTIYF	TGTGCCAGCAGCATAAGACAGGGACCCCCTGGAAACACCATATATTTT
.	TRBV5-8	14	TRBJ1-6	.	CASSFRGLDSPLHF	TGTGCCAGCAGCTTTCGGGGGCTGGATTCACCCCTCCACTTT
.	TRBV28	16	TRBJ2-3	.	CASSLQTGSTTDTQYF	TGTGCCAGCAGTTTACAAACGGGATCGACCACAGATACGCAGTATTTT
TRBD1	TRBV2	16	TRBJ2-3	.	CASSESLGQGEDTQYF	TGTGCCAGCAGTGAATCTCTAGGACAGGGTGAAGATACGCAGTATTTT
.	TRBV5-1	12	TRBJ2-7	.	CASSAGNYEQYF	TGCGCCAGCAGCGCGGGTAACTACGAGCAGTACTTC
.	TRBV5-1	15	TRBJ2-1	once	CASSFRTSNYNEQFF	TGCGCCAGCAGCTTTAGGACTTCGAACTACAATGAGCAGTTCTTC
.	TRBV4-2	17	TRBJ2-7	.	CASSQDQGLQGGYEQYF	TGTGCCAGCAGCCAAGATCAGGGTTTACAGGGCGGCTACGAGCAGTACTTC
TRBD1	TRBV7-9	14	TRBJ1-2	.	CASSYPGTGLGYTF	TGTGCCAGCAGCTACCCCGGGACAGGGTTAGGCTACACCTTC
.	TRBV7-9	16	TRBJ1-2	.	CASSSTFGRGLGGYTF	TGTGCCAGCAGCTCCACGTTTGGGCGAGGGTTGGGAGGCTACACCTTC
.	TRBV4-2	12	TRBJ1-4	.	CASSPLGEKLFF	TGTGCCAGCAGCCCCCTTGGTGAAAAACTGTTTTTT
.	TRBV21-1	18	TRBJ1-6	.	CASSPGGGGASYNSPLHF	TGTGCCAGCAGCCCAGGGGGCGGTGGGGCCTCCTATAATTCACCCCTCCACTTT
.	TRBV29-1	13	TRBJ1-1	.	CSVDPGASTEAFF	TGCAGCGTGGACCCAGGGGCGAGCACTGAAGCTTTCTTT
.	TRBV24-1	12	TRBJ1-1	.	CATSDGYTEAFF	TGTGCCACCAGTGATGGGTACACTGAAGCTTTCTTT
.	TRBV23-1	21	TRBJ1-3	once	CASSRRRILTGPRSSGNTIYF	TGCGCCAGCAGTCGTCGACGGATTCTGACAGGTCCTCGGAGCTCTGGAAACACCATATATTTT
TRBD2	TRBV11-1	15	TRBJ2-1	.	CASSQGLAGRNEQFF	TGTGCCAGCAGCCAGGGACTAGCGGGGAGGAATGAGCAGTTCTTC
TRBD2	TRBV7-3	16	TRBJ2-7	once	CASSLTRLAGAHEQYF	TGTGCCAGCAGCTTAACTAGGCTAGCGGGAGCGCACGAGCAGTACTTC
.	TRBV4-2	13	TRBJ1-3	.	CASSPRLGNTIYF	TGTGCCAGCAGCCCACGGCTGGGAAACACCATATATTTT
.	TRBV5-1	13	TRBJ2-2	few	CASAETNTGELFF	TGCGCCAGCGCCGAAACCAACACCGGGGAGCTGTTTTTT
.	TRBV11-3	15	TRBJ2-1	.	CASSLPSSGDNEQFF	TGTGCCAGCAGCCTCCCGTCGTCAGGGGACAATGAGCAGTTCTTC
.	TRBV2	15	TRBJ1-4	.	CASSRRGRGSEKLFF	TGTGCCAGCAGCCGAAGAGGGAGGGGAAGTGAAAAACTGTTTTTT
.	TRBV2	14	TRBJ1-1	.	CASSLGTLNTEAFF	TGTGCCAGCAGTCTCGGGACACTGAACACTGAAGCTTTCTTT
.	TRBV9	14	TRBJ1-1	.	CASSARLMNTEAFF	TGTGCCAGCAGCGCCAGACTCATGAACACTGAAGCTTTCTTT
TRBD2	TRBV9	17	TRBJ2-1	.	CASSVVSASGIYNEQFF	TGTGCCAGCAGCGTAGTTTCCGCTAGCGGGATTTACAATGAGCAGTTCTTC
.	TRBV15	12	TRBJ1-6	.	CATSLTGPPLHF	TGTGCCACCAGTTTAACCGGTCCACCCCTCCACTTT
TRBD1	TRBV9	17	TRBJ2-2	few	CASSRQGTGVISGELFF	TGTGCCAGCAGCCGTCAAGGGACAGGCGTTATCAGCGGGGAGCTGTTTTTT
TRBD1	TRBV19	16	TRBJ2-3	.	CASSRRTGKSTDTQYF	TGTGCCAGTAGCCGTCGGACAGGGAAAAGCACAGATACGCAGTATTTT
TRBD2	TRBV27	16	TRBJ2-3	.	CASSPLAGEVTDTQYF	TGTGCCAGCAGTCCCCTAGCGGGAGAGGTGACAGATACGCAGTATTTT
TRBD2	TRBV5-1	14	TRBJ2-1	.	CASSGNSGSNEQFF	TGCGCCAGCAGCGGGAATAGCGGGAGTAATGAGCAGTTCTTC
TRBD2	TRBV5-1	15	TRBJ2-3	.	CASSLTGGHTDTQYF	TGCGCCAGCAGCTTAACGGGAGGCCACACAGATACGCAGTATTTT
.	TRBV6-5	16	TRBJ1-4	once	CASSYSIGDTYEKLFF	TGTGCCAGCAGTTACTCTATCGGGGACACCTATGAAAAACTGTTTTTT
TRBD1	TRBV7-9	16	TRBJ1-1	.	CASSGGTGGVRTEAFF	TGTGCCAGCAGCGGAGGGACAGGGGGCGTCCGGACTGAAGCTTTCTTT
TRBD1	TRBV5-1	15	TRBJ1-1	.	CASSETGTVNTEAFF	TGCGCCAGCAGCGAAACCGGGACAGTAAACACTGAAGCTTTCTTT
TRBD2	TRBV19	15	TRBJ2-1	.	CASSIAGGSYNEQFF	TGTGCCAGTAGTATAGCGGGAGGCTCCTACAATGAGCAGTTCTTC
.	TRBV7-8	15	TRBJ1-1	.	CASSLKEGQNTEAFF	TGTGCCAGCAGCTTAAAGGAGGGACAGAACACTGAAGCTTTCTTT
TRBD2	TRBV30	15	TRBJ2-1	.	CAWSGSGSSYNEQFF	TGTGCCTGGAGTGGCAGCGGGAGCTCCTACAATGAGCAGTTCTTC
.	TRBV27	14	TRBJ2-1	.	CASSLREGYNEQFF	TGTGCCAGCAGTTTGAGAGAGGGGTACAATGAGCAGTTCTTC
.	TRBV28	11	TRBJ2-2	.	CASSLSGELFF	TGTGCCAGCAGTTTAAGCGGGGAGCTGTTTTTT
.	TRBV12-5	13	TRBJ1-1	.	CASAPQGNTEAFF	TGTGCTAGTGCCCCCCAGGGGAACACTGAAGCTTTCTTT
TRBD1	TRBV28	20	TRBJ1-5	.	CASSSAGGQIPGYSNQPQHF	TGTGCCAGCAGTTCCGCCGGGGGACAGATTCCCGGCTATAGCAATCAGCCCCAGCATTTT
TRBD2	TRBV7-2	16	TRBJ2-1	.	CASSSSLAGGYNEQFF	TGTGCCAGCAGCTCGTCACTAGCGGGGGGCTACAATGAGCAGTTCTTC
.	TRBV7-7	15	TRBJ2-1	.	CASSLGLQGGNEQFF	TGTGCTAGCAGCTTGGGACTTCAGGGGGGCAATGAGCAGTTCTTC
.	TRBV6-4	13	TRBJ2-4	.	CASSDGAKNIQYF	TGTGCCAGCAGTGACGGGGCCAAAAACATTCAGTACTTC
.	TRBV28	12	TRBJ1-2	.	CASTRGQDGYTF	TGTGCCAGCACCCGGGGGCAGGATGGCTACACCTTC
.	TRBV5-4	15	TRBJ2-3	.	CASSPRDPSTDTQYF	TGTGCCAGCAGCCCCCGGGACCCGAGCACAGATACGCAGTATTTT
TRBD2	TRBV5-1	15	TRBJ2-1	.	CASSFGTSTYNEQFF	TGCGCCAGCAGCTTCGGGACTAGCACATACAATGAGCAGTTCTTC
.	TRBV27	16	TRBJ1-6	.	CASSFSATGSISPLHF	TGTGCCAGCAGTTTCTCCGCTACAGGGTCTATCTCACCCCTCCACTTT
.	TRBV29-1	13	TRBJ2-2	.	CSVAGQNTGELFF	TGCAGCGTCGCGGGACAGAACACCGGGGAGCTGTTTTTT
.	TRBV7-9	10	TRBJ1-1	.	CASSRTEAFF	TGTGCCAGCAGCCGGACTGAAGCTTTCTTT
TRBD1	TRBV5-1	14	TRBJ1-1	.	CASSQDRANTEAFF	TGCGCCAGCAGCCAGGACAGGGCGAACACTGAAGCTTTCTTT
.	TRBV27	12	TRBJ2-7	.	CASSKTGYEQYF	TGTGCCAGCAGTAAGACAGGCTACGAGCAGTACTTC
TRBD1	TRBV11-2	14	TRBJ2-7	once	CASSAGQGSYEQYF	TGTGCCAGCAGCGCGGGACAGGGAAGTTACGAGCAGTACTTC
TRBD2	TRBV3-1/TRBV3-2	15	TRBJ2-2	.	CASSLRGVSAGELFF	TGTGCCAGCAGCCTCCGGGGGGTTAGTGCCGGGGAGCTGTTTTTT
.	TRBV6-5	14	TRBJ2-5	.	CASSSLRGQETQYF	TGTGCCAGCAGTTCTCTAAGGGGGCAAGAGACCCAGTACTTC